This TCR beta chain was documented in a study of blood T cells in healthy people across ages. General study results and limits: With age, beta diversity per million T cells declined roughly linearly, significantly by 30 to 40.

In the case of this clonotype: What it binds is unknown.

A second PCR, run for roughly 7 to 11 cycles, used a sample-barcoded 5' primer plus a J-beta primer mix. Each cDNA molecule received a tag from a template-switch adaptor that had 12 random nucleotides. TCRdb passed the 5' RACE reads through MiXCR, listing each CDR3 protein once. Of 800,000 to 950,000 distinct CDR3 sequences listed, 48% are singletons. Healthy individuals of Caucasian origin from Russia, aged about 6 to 100, served as donors. Source material: blood. The receptor was isolated from a man aged 25-40 years in good health.

CDR3 DNA: TGTGCCAGCCGGGACAGCCTTAACTATGGCTACACCTTC. The encoded protein is CASRDSLNYGYTF. This sequence joins TRBV6-5 and TRBJ1-2; 7 bases are shared with TRBD1. Germline V lookup: CDR1 MNHEY, CDR2 SVGAGI. V lost 8 bases to trimming and J lost 1 base; unmatched junction nucleotides: 4. CDR3 length: 13 amino acids.